This entry lists 18 T cell receptor beta chains sequenced from one sample in a study of blood T cell dynamics during melanoma immunotherapy. Time point in this sample: week 3, after first cycle of checkpoint inhibitor. Sequenced by immunoSEQ multiplex PCR; TCRdb stores in-frame clones only, minus some. The sample yields 10,000 to 13,000 clones, about 89% seen once. Here the sequenced sample was blood, taken from a patient treated with checkpoint blockade. The receptors come from a human donor with melanoma.

This chain joins TRBV25-1 and TRBJ1-6, with 11 bases matching TRBD1. V gave up 8 bases and J gave up 6 bases; unmatched junction bases: 6. This CDR3 has 15 amino acids. Looked up from germline, CDR1 is MGHDK and CDR2 is SYGVNS. As DNA, the CDR3 is TGTGCCAGCGGACAGGGGGCGCTTGGTAATTCACCCCTCCACTTT. This encodes CASGQGALGNSPLHF.

This rearrangement joins TRBV9 to TRBJ1-2; D might be TRBD1 (6 bases). Looked up from germline, CDR1 is SGDLS and CDR2 is YYNGEE. The CDR3 has 16 residues. Deletions cut 3 bases from V and 4 bases from J, with 19 bases between. The CDR3 spells CASSGGEGRGTYGYTF. The CDR3 nucleotides are TGTGCCAGCAGCGGCGGGGAGGGCAGGGGAACCTATGGCTACACCTTC.

The table lists this clone with a count of one. The chain employs TRBV30 and TRBJ1-4, with D unresolved. CDR3 size: 13 residues. Germline V CDR1 and CDR2: GTSNPN, SVGIG (reference sequence). Trimming took 4 bases from V and 5 from J, leaving 11 bases between them. The CDR3 sequence: CAWTRGTNEKLFF. The DNA of the CDR3 is TGTGCCTGGACGCGGGGTACGAATGAAAAACTGTTTTTT.

J is TRBJ1-1 and V is TRBV5-1, with D possibly being TRBD1 (5 bases). The CDR3 runs 20 residues. In germline, CDR1 is SGHRS, CDR2 YFSETQ. Trimming took 0 bases from V and 1 from J, leaving 25 bases between them. The CDR3 DNA follows: TGCGCCAGCAGCTTGGAGGCAGGGACGCGTTGGGAGGTGCGGAACACTGAAGCTTTCTTT. This encodes CASSLEAGTRWEVRNTEAFF.

This clone was counted between two and nine times. This chain links TRBV11-2 with TRBJ1-5; D gene unclear. V was pared by 2 bases and J by 4 bases, with 6 bases between. CDR3 length: 13 amino acids. Germline V gives CDR1 SGHAT, CDR2 FQNNGV. This chain's CDR3 is CASSLSGNQPQHF. The CDR3 DNA is TGTGCCAGCAGCTTATCGGGGAATCAGCCCCAGCATTTT.

CDR3 bases: TGCGCCAGCAGCCTGCAGGGGGCTGGCAATGAGCAGTTCTTC. Its translation is CASSLQGAGNEQFF. The chain is built from TRBV4-3 and TRBJ2-1, with 8 positions matching TRBD1. Trimming removed 4 bases from V and 6 bases from J; junction bases left unmatched: 5. The germline gives CDR1 LGHNA, CDR2 YSLEER. The CDR3 is 14 amino acids.

The chain has TRBV6-5 and TRBJ2-5; 9 bases agree with TRBD2. This CDR3 is 14 amino acids long. CDR1 and CDR2 (germline): MNHEY, SVGAGI. V trimming: 2 bases; J trimming: 5 bases; junction bases outside the gene matches: 3. This CDR3 is CASSYGLARETQYF. Here the CDR3 DNA reads TGTGCCAGCAGTTACGGACTAGCGCGGGAGACCCAGTACTTC.

The chain employs TRBV5-6 and TRBJ2-7; 10 bases line up with TRBD2. This CDR3 has 16 residues. The V and J ends lost 1 base and 2 bases, in that order; junction bases with no gene match: 6. Germline V CDR1 and CDR2: SGHDT, YYEEEE. The CDR3 DNA follows: TGTGCCAGCAGCTTGTTAGCGGGGGGATCCCCCTACGAGCAGTACGTC. Translating gives CASSLLAGGSPYEQYV.

V usage is TRBV7-8 and J usage is TRBJ2-3, with 9 bases fitting TRBD2. CDR1 and CDR2 (germline): SGHVS, FQNEAQ. The CDR3 covers 16 residues. Unmatched junction bases numbered 5, after V lost 4 bases and J lost 0 bases. CDR3 bases: TGTGCCAGCAGCTGGGAGACTAGCGGAAGCACAGATACGCAGTATTTT. Translation: CASSWETSGSTDTQYF.

The chain couples TRBV19 to TRBJ1-5; no clear D. The CDR3 runs to 12 residues. Germline CDR1 and CDR2: LNHDA and SQIVND (reference sequence). The V end was cut by 5 bases, the J end by 2 bases, with 4 bases between. The CDR3 sequence is CASSQGNQPQHF. Here the CDR3 DNA reads TGTGCCAGTAGTCAGGGCAATCAGCCCCAGCATTTT.

The chain employs TRBV5-1 and TRBJ1-1; 7 positions match TRBD1. V gave up 0 bases and J gave up 1 base; unmatched junction bases: 6. In germline, CDR1 is SGHRS, CDR2 YFSETQ. This CDR3 has 16 amino acids. The CDR3 loop is CASSLATGQTNTEAFF. CDR3 sequence (DNA): TGCGCCAGCAGCTTGGCTACGGGACAGACGAACACTGAAGCTTTCTTT.

The V and J genes are TRBV7-9 and TRBJ1-1; weak D call: TRBD1 (5 bases). Germline assignment: CDR1 SEHNR and CDR2 FQNEAQ (reference sequence). CDR3 length equals 15 residues. V was clipped by 4 bases and J by 0 bases, with 12 bases between them. CDR3 protein: CASSSLSQVNTEAFF. The DNA of the CDR3 is TGTGCCAGCAGCTCCCTCTCACAGGTGAACACTGAAGCTTTCTTT.

This clone was seen once. The chain recombines TRBV7-2 with TRBJ2-4; tentative D call: TRBD1 (6 bases). The CDR3 has 13 amino acids. Trimming left V 5 bases short and J 7 bases short, with 12 bases between. CDR1 SGHTA and CDR2 FQGNSA come from the germline V gene. CDR3 residues: CASSPTGGNIQYF. DNA for the CDR3: TGTGCCAGCAGCCCGACAGGTGGGAACATTCAGTACTTC.

The chain has TRBV19 and TRBJ1-1, with D perhaps TRBD1 (6 bases). Germline values: CDR1 LNHDA, CDR2 SQIVND (reference sequence). This CDR3 spans 12 amino acids. The V end lost 5 bases, the J end lost 8 bases, and 12 bases lay between the germline ends. CDR3 nucleotide sequence: TGTGCCAGTAGTCCCCGGGACATGGAAGCTTTCTTT. Its translation is CASSPRDMEAFF.

CDR3 region: CASSITEGANYGYTF. DNA of the CDR3: TGTGCCAGCAGCATAACAGAGGGCGCTAACTATGGCTACACCTTC. The chain carries TRBV6-5 and TRBJ1-2; D gene uncertain. V was pared by 6 bases and J by 0 bases, with 14 bases between. The CDR3 spans 15 residues. Germline values: CDR1 MNHEY, CDR2 SVGAGI.

This chain links TRBV7-8 with TRBJ2-1, with D unresolved. Per germline, CDR1 SGHVS and CDR2 FQNEAQ. V gave up 5 bases and J gave up 0 bases, with 17 bases separating them. The CDR3 has 17 residues. The CDR3 DNA reads as TGTGCCAGCAGCCCCCCGCTTAGAGCAAGCTCCTACAATGAGCAGTTCTTC. It translates to CASSPPLRASSYNEQFF.

The chain carries TRBV6-1 and TRBJ2-2, with D perhaps TRBD1 or TRBD2 (6 bases each). The ends were cut back, 3 bases at V and 1 base at J, with 15 bases in the middle. Germline V CDR1 and CDR2: MNHNS, SASEGT. CDR3 length: 17 residues. DNA of the CDR3: TGTGCCAGCAGTGATACAGGGAGGTTGGGGAACACCGGGGAGCTGTTTTTT. Protein sequence: CASSDTGRLGNTGELFF.

This chain joins TRBV4-3 and TRBJ1-1; 7 bases align to TRBD1. Germline values: CDR1 LGHNA, CDR2 YSLEER. V trimming: 0 bases; J trimming: 3 bases; junction bases outside the gene matches: 7. The CDR3 has 16 amino acids. The CDR3 region has the DNA TGCGCCAGCAGCCAAGATGCAGGGGGTTGGGACACTGAAGCTTTCTTT. Protein product: CASSQDAGGWDTEAFF.